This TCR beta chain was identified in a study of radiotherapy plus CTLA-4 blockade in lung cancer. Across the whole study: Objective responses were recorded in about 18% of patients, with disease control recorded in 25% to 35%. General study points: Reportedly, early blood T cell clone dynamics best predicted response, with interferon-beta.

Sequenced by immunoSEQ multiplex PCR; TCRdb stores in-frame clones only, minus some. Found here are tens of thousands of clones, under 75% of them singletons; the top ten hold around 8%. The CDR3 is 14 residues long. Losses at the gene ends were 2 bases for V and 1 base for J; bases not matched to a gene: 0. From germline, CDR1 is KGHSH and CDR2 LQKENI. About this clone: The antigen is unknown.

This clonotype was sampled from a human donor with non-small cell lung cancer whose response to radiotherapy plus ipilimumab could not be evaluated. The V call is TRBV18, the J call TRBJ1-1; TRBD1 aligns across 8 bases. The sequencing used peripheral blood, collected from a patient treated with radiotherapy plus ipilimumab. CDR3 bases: TGTGCCAGCTCACCAGGGACAGGGAACACTGAAGCTTTCTTT. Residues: CASSPGTGNTEAFF.